This is a list of T cell receptor beta chains from one sample in a study of CD8+CD57+ T cells in acquired aplastic anemia. TCRdb re-analysed the reads in MiXCR, keeping a single row per CDR3 protein. There are roughly 200,000 distinct CDR3 sequences in the sample; 63% occur only once, and approximately 40% lies in the top ten. Sequencing was performed on sorted CD4+, CD8+, or CD8+CD57+ T cells (not recorded which) from PBMCs. The receptor source for this set is a human donor with aplastic anemia. Both conserved end residues are part of each CDR3. A D gene is named only where the DNA matches it firmly. Clone size is shown for a subset of rows, as once, few, many or a class of expanded clone.

D	V	J	size	CDR3	DNA
-	TRBV20-1	TRBJ1-3	-	CSALQGGGNTIYF	TGCAGTGCTCTTCAGGGTGGAGGAAACACCATATATTTT
-	TRBV29-1	TRBJ2-1	-	CSVEVGLGDEQFF	TGCAGCGTTGAAGTTGGATTGGGGGATGAGCAGTTCTTC
-	TRBV7-9	TRBJ2-7	-	CASSFGDQGYF	TGTGCCAGCAGCTTCGGGGACCAGGGGTACTTC
TRBD1	TRBV24-1	TRBJ2-3	once	CATGQGYDTQYF	TGTGCCACAGGACAGGGATACGATACGCAGTATTTT
-	TRBV27	TRBJ2-1	-	CASSHGDYNEQFF	TGTGCCAGCTCGCACGGGGACTACAATGAGCAGTTCTTC
TRBD2	TRBV10-3	TRBJ2-3	-	CAISGLGLAVTDTQYF	TGTGCCATCAGTGGTTTGGGACTAGCGGTCACAGATACGCAGTATTTT
TRBD2	TRBV7-6	TRBJ2-3	once	CASSQLTSGGTQYF	TGTGCTAGCAGCCAGTTGACTAGCGGGGGAACGCAGTATTTT
-	TRBV15	TRBJ2-3	-	CATSRDQGKDTQYF	TGTGCCACCAGCAGAGATCAAGGGAAGGATACGCAGTATTTT
TRBD1	TRBV7-9	TRBJ1-1	-	CASSSQTGGRIAEAFF	TGTGCCAGCAGCTCCCAGACAGGGGGGCGCATCGCTGAAGCTTTCTTT
-	TRBV7-9	TRBJ2-6	few	CASSLTGANVLTF	TGTGCCAGCAGTCTAACTGGGGCCAACGTCCTGACTTTC
-	TRBV7-9	TRBJ2-7	once	CASSNSRSYEQYF	TGTGCCAGCTCGAACAGCCGTTCCTACGAGCAGTACTTC
TRBD2	TRBV10-3	TRBJ2-1	once	CAILAGVRNEQFF	TGTGCCATCCTAGCGGGAGTGCGGAATGAGCAGTTCTTC
TRBD1	TRBV2	TRBJ2-7	-	CASSEERTGF	TGTGCCAGCAGTGAAGAACGGACAGGGTTC
-	TRBV9	TRBJ1-2	many	CASSVGVANYGYTF	TGTGCCAGCAGCGTAGGGGTAGCTAACTATGGCTACACCTTC
TRBD2	TRBV20-1	TRBJ2-1	few	CSAGLALYNEQFF	TGCAGTGCTGGACTAGCTCTTTACAATGAGCAGTTCTTC
TRBD1	TRBV4-1	TRBJ1-1	many	CASSQSTGTEAFF	TGCGCCAGCAGCCAATCGACAGGGACTGAAGCTTTCTTT
-	TRBV5-1	TRBJ1-4	few	CASNGGLSTNEKLSF	TGCGCCAGCAATGGGGGGCTATCAACTAATGAAAAACTGTCTTTT
-	TRBV5-4	TRBJ2-5	-	CASSLRRAGLETQYF	TGTGCCAGCAGCTTGCGACGAGCTGGGTTGGAGACCCAGTACTTC
-	TRBV2	TRBJ1-1	-	CASSVRGSNTEAFF	TGTGCCAGCAGTGTGAGGGGTTCGAACACTGAAGCTTTCTTT
-	TRBV25-1	TRBJ1-4	-	CASSEDGINEKLFF	TGTGCCAGCAGTGAAGATGGCATCAATGAAAAACTGTTTTTT
-	TRBV19	TRBJ2-7	-	CASSTDPSSYEQYF	TGTGCCAGTAGCACGGACCCGAGCTCCTACGAGCAGTACTTC
TRBD2	TRBV29-1	TRBJ2-7	once	CSVEGLAGSSYEQYF	TGCAGCGTTGAAGGACTAGCGGGGAGCTCCTACGAGCAGTACTTC
-	TRBV24-1	TRBJ1-2	-	CATSDPRGTYGYTF	TGTGCCACCAGTGACCCCCGCGGCACGTATGGCTACACCTTC
-	TRBV16	TRBJ1-6	many	CASSQLTGSSYNSPLHF	TGTGCCAGCAGCCAATTGACAGGTTCCTCCTATAATTCACCCCTCCACTTT
-	TRBV5-8	TRBJ1-4	many	CASSPRPSEKLFF	TGTGCCAGCAGCCCCAGACCGAGTGAAAAACTGTTTTTT
TRBD2	TRBV29-1	TRBJ2-3	-	CSVEGTSGGVTDTQYF	TGCAGCGTTGAGGGGACTAGCGGGGGGGTCACAGATACGCAGTATTTT
-	TRBV15	TRBJ1-3	-	CATSRGGFRRSGNTIYF	TGTGCCACCAGCAGAGGGGGATTTAGGAGATCTGGAAACACCATATATTTT
-	TRBV15	TRBJ2-3	few	CATSRGKSSDTQYF	TGTGCCACCAGCAGAGGAAAATCATCAGATACGCAGTATTTT
TRBD1	TRBV24-1	TRBJ2-7	-	CATSGNRDSPYEQYF	TGTGCCACCAGTGGGAACCGGGACAGCCCTTACGAGCAGTACTTC
TRBD2	TRBV9	TRBJ2-7	-	CASSPQTSGYEQYF	TGTGCCAGCAGCCCACAGACTAGCGGCTACGAGCAGTACTTC
-	TRBV27	TRBJ1-2	few	CASSKNRENYGYTF	TGTGCCAGCAGCAAAAACAGGGAAAACTATGGCTACACCTTC
-	TRBV9	TRBJ2-1	many	CASSVGGGGEQFF	TGTGCCAGCAGCGTAGGCGGCGGAGGTGAGCAGTTCTTC
TRBD2	TRBV7-2	TRBJ2-5	-	CASSRWGGGTQYF	TGTGCCAGCAGCCGTTGGGGGGGGGGGACCCAGTACTTC
TRBD2	TRBV6-2/TRBV6-3	TRBJ2-1	few	CASSSSGGARNEQFF	TGTGCCAGCAGTTCTAGCGGGGGGGCCCGGAATGAGCAGTTCTTC
TRBD1	TRBV12-3/TRBV12-4	TRBJ2-2	-	CASSSDRVLTAGELFF	TGTGCCAGCAGTTCGGACAGGGTATTGACGGCCGGGGAGCTGTTTTTT
-	TRBV7-2	TRBJ1-6	-	CASSLVPGGDTPLHF	TGTGCCAGCAGCTTAGTACCGGGAGGAGATACACCCCTCCACTTT
-	TRBV19	TRBJ2-7	few	CASSIGLYSYEQYF	TGTGCCAGTAGTATCGGCCTTTACTCCTACGAGCAGTACTTC
-	TRBV7-9	TRBJ1-1	-	CASALKGRTEAFF	TGTGCCAGCGCCCTTAAAGGGCGAACTGAAGCTTTCTTT
-	TRBV2	TRBJ2-6	-	CAGSDRGSGANVLTF	TGTGCCGGTTCCGATCGGGGTTCCGGGGCCAACGTCCTGACTTTC
-	TRBV2	TRBJ2-7	once	CASIRGGEDEQHF	TGTGCCAGCATCCGGGGTGGGGAGGACGAGCAGCACTTC
-	TRBV7-9	TRBJ1-6	-	CASSPTWGSPLHF	TGTGCCAGCAGCCCGACCTGGGGTTCACCCCTCCACTTT
-	TRBV27	TRBJ2-3	few	CASSWQVPTDTQYF	TGTGCCAGCAGTTGGCAGGTTCCCACAGATACGCAGTATTTT